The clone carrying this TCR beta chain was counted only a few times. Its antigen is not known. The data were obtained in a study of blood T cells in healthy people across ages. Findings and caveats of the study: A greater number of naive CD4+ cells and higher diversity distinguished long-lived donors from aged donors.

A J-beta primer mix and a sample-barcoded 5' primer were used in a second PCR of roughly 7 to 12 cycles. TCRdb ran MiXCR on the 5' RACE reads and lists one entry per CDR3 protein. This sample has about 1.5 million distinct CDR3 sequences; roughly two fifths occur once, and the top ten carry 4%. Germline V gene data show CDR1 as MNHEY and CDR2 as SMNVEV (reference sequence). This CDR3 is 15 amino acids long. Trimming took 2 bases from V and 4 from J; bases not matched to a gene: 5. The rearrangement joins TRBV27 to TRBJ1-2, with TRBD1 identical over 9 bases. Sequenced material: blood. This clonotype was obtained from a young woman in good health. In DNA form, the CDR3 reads TGTGCCAGCAGTTTACGGACAGGGGAAAGCTATGGCTACACCTTC. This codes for CASSLRTGESYGYTF.